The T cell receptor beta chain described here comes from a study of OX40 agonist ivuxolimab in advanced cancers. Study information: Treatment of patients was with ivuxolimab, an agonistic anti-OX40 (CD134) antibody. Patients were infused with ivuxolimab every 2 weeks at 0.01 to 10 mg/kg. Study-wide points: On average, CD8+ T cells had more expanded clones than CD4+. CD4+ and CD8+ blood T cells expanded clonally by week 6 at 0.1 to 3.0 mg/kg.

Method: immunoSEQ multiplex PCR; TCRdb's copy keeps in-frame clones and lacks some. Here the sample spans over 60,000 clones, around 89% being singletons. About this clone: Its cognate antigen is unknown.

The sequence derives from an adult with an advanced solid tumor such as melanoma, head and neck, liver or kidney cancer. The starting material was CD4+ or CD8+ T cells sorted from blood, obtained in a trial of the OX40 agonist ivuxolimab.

In DNA, the CDR3 is TGTGCCAGCAGTTCCAGCCGAGCGGGGGTGCCCTCCTACGAGCAGTACTTC. Its protein is CASSSSRAGVPSYEQYF. The chain carries TRBV28 and TRBJ2-7, with 8 positions matching TRBD2. The CDR3 is 17 amino acids. The ends lost 4 bases at V and 0 bases at J; junction bases unmatched: 11. Germline V CDR1 and CDR2: MDHEN, SYDVKM.